A selection of T cell receptor beta chains follows, all from one sample in a study of blood T cells in healthy people across ages. TCRdb processed the 5' RACE reads anew with MiXCR; each CDR3 protein has one entry. The table lists some 760,000 distinct CDR3 sequences, roughly 25% of them singletons. Another study also made use of these data, one on T cells of mothers and their children.

Material for sequencing was blood. These receptor sequences come from a boy aged 10-17 years in good health. Both conserved end residues are part of each CDR3. Each record gives: CDR3 length, clone size, V gene, D gene, J gene, CDR3 protein, CDR3 DNA. D genes are given only for firm matches. The size entry is marked missing in some rows and otherwise reads once, few, many or a size class.

>13|.|TRBV7-2|.|TRBJ2-7
CASSLAWFYEQYF
TGTGCCAGCAGCTTAGCTTGGTTCTACGAGCAGTACTTC
>16|few|TRBV9|TRBD2|TRBJ2-7
CASSVGLAGDSYEQYF
TGTGCCAGCAGCGTAGGGCTAGCGGGAGACTCCTACGAGCAGTACTTC
>12|few|TRBV29-1|.|TRBJ2-3
CSGFSGTDTQYF
TGCAGCGGATTTAGCGGCACAGATACGCAGTATTTT
>15|.|TRBV29-1|.|TRBJ2-1
CSVPRLGPSYNEQFF
TGCAGCGTTCCGAGGTTAGGACCCTCATACAATGAGCAGTTCTTC
>14|.|TRBV12-3/TRBV12-4|.|TRBJ2-1
CASSRESSYNEQFF
TGTGCCAGCAGCCGGGAGAGCTCCTACAATGAGCAGTTCTTC
>15|.|TRBV6-5|TRBD2|TRBJ2-5
CASSFGTSETGTQYF
TGTGCCAGCAGTTTCGGGACTAGCGAAACGGGGACCCAGTACTTC
>16|.|TRBV7-9|.|TRBJ1-4
CASSPLTSWTNEKLFF
TGTGCCAGCAGCCCGCTAACATCGTGGACTAATGAAAAACTGTTTTTT
>14|few|TRBV29-1|.|TRBJ2-5
CSVAPGLTRETQYF
TGCAGCGTCGCCCCCGGTCTTACCAGGGAGACCCAGTACTTC
>16|few|TRBV7-2|.|TRBJ1-5
CASSLLELSYEQPQHF
TGTGCCAGCAGCTTATTGGAGCTTTCTTATGAACAGCCCCAGCATTTT
>13|few|TRBV3-1|TRBD1|TRBJ1-1
CASFPGQGAKAFF
TGTGCCAGCTTTCCGGGACAGGGGGCTAAAGCTTTCTTT
>16|.|TRBV3-1|.|TRBJ1-5
CASSQRWGGDNQPQHF
TGTGCCAGCAGCCAAAGATGGGGGGGAGACAATCAGCCCCAGCATTTT
>17|.|TRBV5-1|.|TRBJ2-6
CASARGGRLSGANVLTF
TGCGCCAGCGCTCGAGGGGGACGACTCTCTGGGGCCAACGTCCTGACTTTC
>15|few|TRBV13|.|TRBJ2-2
CASSLNGADTGELFF
TGTGCCAGCAGCTTAAATGGGGCCGACACCGGGGAGCTGTTTTTT
>16|.|TRBV25-1|.|TRBJ1-6
CASSEGPGHSVPPLHF
TGTGCCAGCAGTGAAGGACCGGGACATAGCGTGCCACCCCTCCACTTT
>16|.|TRBV16|TRBD1|TRBJ2-1
CASRPLGTGVYNEQFF
TGTGCCAGCAGGCCACTCGGGACAGGGGTCTACAATGAGCAGTTCTTC
>16|.|TRBV7-2|.|TRBJ2-2
CASSVGGLGNTGELFF
TGTGCCAGCAGCGTAGGGGGACTTGGTAACACCGGGGAGCTGTTTTTT
>13|.|TRBV20-1|.|TRBJ1-2
CSARPQQSYGYTF
TGCAGTGCTCGGCCGCAACAAAGCTATGGCTACACCTTC
>14|few|TRBV3-1|TRBD1|TRBJ1-2
CASSPAGTGYGYTF
TGTGCCAGCAGCCCCGCCGGGACAGGATATGGCTACACCTTC
>14|few|TRBV7-2|TRBD1|TRBJ1-2
CASSLDDRGAGYTF
TGTGCCAGCAGCTTAGACGACAGGGGGGCGGGCTACACCTTC
>15|few|TRBV2|TRBD1|TRBJ2-5
CASSGDGQGQETQYF
TGTGCCAGCAGTGGGGATGGACAGGGGCAGGAGACCCAGTACTTC
>15|.|TRBV5-1|TRBD2|TRBJ2-3
CASSWTSGIADTQYF
TGCGCCAGCAGCTGGACTAGCGGGATTGCAGATACGCAGTATTTT
>13|.|TRBV29-1|.|TRBJ1-1
CSVDAGMNTEAFF
TGCAGCGTTGATGCGGGTATGAACACTGAAGCTTTCTTT
>12|.|TRBV29-1|TRBD2|TRBJ2-7
CSVWGGSYEQYF
TGCAGCGTGTGGGGGGGTTCCTACGAGCAGTACTTC
>13|.|TRBV6-5|.|TRBJ2-1
CASSYSSGLLQFF
TGTGCCAGCAGTTACTCGAGCGGACTCCTGCAGTTCTTC
>17|few|TRBV27|.|TRBJ1-5
CASSSLTDKYSNQPQHF
TGTGCCAGCAGTTCTCTAACCGACAAGTATAGCAATCAGCCCCAGCATTTT
>15|few|TRBV20-1|.|TRBJ2-7
CSARDRDSQPYEQYF
TGCAGTGCTAGAGATCGTGACAGCCAACCCTACGAGCAGTACTTC
>15|many|TRBV6-6|TRBD2|TRBJ2-7
CASSYSGGSSYEQYF
TGTGCCAGCAGTTACTCTGGCGGGAGCTCCTACGAGCAGTACTTC
>14|few|TRBV20-1|.|TRBJ1-4
CSASGLSGDEKLFF
TGCAGTGCGTCAGGGTTGTCGGGGGATGAAAAACTGTTTTTT
>14|.|TRBV29-1|.|TRBJ2-1
CSVPRQGDNNEQFF
TGCAGCGTTCCCAGGCAGGGTGATAACAATGAGCAGTTCTTC
>15|.|TRBV28|.|TRBJ2-1
CASSSLVTSYNEQFF
TGTGCCAGCAGTTCTCTTGTGACCTCTTACAATGAGCAGTTCTTC
>16|few|TRBV7-2|.|TRBJ2-7
CASSSDEGRMVGEQYF
TGTGCCAGCAGCTCAGACGAAGGGAGGATGGTTGGCGAGCAGTACTTC
>14|.|TRBV29-1|TRBD2|TRBJ2-3
CSVVRDYHTDTQYF
TGCAGCGTTGTCCGGGACTACCACACAGATACGCAGTATTTT
>14|.|TRBV6-1|.|TRBJ2-4
CASSEGSTINVQYF
TGTGCCAGCAGTGAAGGGTCCACCATAAATGTTCAGTACTTC
>13|.|TRBV10-3|.|TRBJ2-7
CAISVEGPYEQYF
TGTGCCATCAGTGTTGAGGGCCCCTACGAGCAGTACTTC
>13|many|TRBV7-3|.|TRBJ2-5
CASSLGVKETQYF
TGTGCCAGCAGCTTAGGGGTCAAAGAGACCCAGTACTTC
>13|few|TRBV14|.|TRBJ2-1
CASSQVQYSEQFF
TGTGCCAGCAGCCAAGTGCAGTACAGTGAGCAGTTCTTC
>13|few|TRBV29-1|.|TRBJ2-2
CSVDLGGTGELFF
TGCAGCGTTGATTTAGGGGGAACCGGGGAGCTGTTTTTT
>19|.|TRBV3-1|TRBD2|TRBJ2-3
CASSQEDLGLAGVDSTQYF
TGTGCCAGCAGCCAAGAAGACTTAGGACTAGCGGGAGTTGACTCTACGCAGTATTTT
>16|.|TRBV15|.|TRBJ1-6
CATSRDPSGEGSPLHF
TGTGCCACCAGCAGAGACCCCTCGGGGGAAGGTTCGCCCCTCCACTTT
>13|few|TRBV21-1|.|TRBJ1-2
CASRQGQGSGYTF
TGTGCCAGCAGACAGGGACAGGGCTCTGGCTACACCTTC
>17|few|TRBV6-1|.|TRBJ2-7
CASSEDYLIQGMDEQYF
TGTGCCAGCAGTGAAGATTATTTAATTCAGGGAATGGACGAGCAGTACTTC
>14|.|TRBV6-5|.|TRBJ1-1
CASGPGSPRTEAFF
TGTGCCAGCGGCCCGGGGTCACCGAGGACTGAAGCTTTCTTT
>14|.|TRBV29-1|.|TRBJ2-5
CSAEGGPRVETQYF
TGCAGCGCCGAAGGGGGGCCAAGGGTCGAGACCCAGTACTTC
>15|.|TRBV6-6|.|TRBJ2-6
CASSYSGEGANVLTF
TGTGCCAGCAGTTACTCGGGGGAGGGGGCCAACGTCCTGACTTTC
>14|.|TRBV3-1|TRBD2|TRBJ2-1
CASILKRGYNEQFF
TGTGCCAGCATCCTAAAGCGGGGATACAATGAGCAGTTCTTC
>16|.|TRBV7-2|TRBD1|TRBJ1-2
CASSLLRTGGNYGYTF
TGTGCCAGCAGCTTACTTAGGACAGGGGGCAACTATGGCTACACCTTC